One sample yielded the 22 T cell receptor beta chains listed below, sequenced in a study of T cell responses to AZD1222 COVID-19 vaccine. Profiling relied on immunoSEQ multiplex PCR, and the TCRdb table lists in-frame clones only, not all of them. Seen here are roughly 140,000 clones, 80% to 90% observed once, and the top ten hold 1.6%. Material: peripheral blood, obtained on day 0 of AZD1222 vaccination. Receptor source: an adult in good health.

This chain connects TRBV7-9 to TRBJ1-2, with a tentative D call TRBD1 (5 bases). This CDR3 is 14 amino acids long. Trimming removed 1 base at V and 4 bases at J, with 10 bases between. Germline V gene lookup returns CDR1 SEHNR and CDR2 FQNEAQ (reference sequence). The chain's CDR3 is CASSLESGRYGYTF. In nucleotides, the CDR3 is TGTGCCAGCAGCTTAGAATCAGGGCGCTATGGCTACACCTTC.

The V call is TRBV7-9, the J call TRBJ1-1; D remains unclear. Germline assignment: CDR1 SEHNR and CDR2 FQNEAQ (reference sequence). The CDR3 length is 16 residues. V lost 0 bases and J lost 8, with 19 bases in between. The CDR3 sequence: CASSLAETKQRTEAFF. The CDR3 coding sequence is TGTGCCAGCAGCTTAGCTGAAACCAAACAAAGGACCGAAGCTTTCTTT.

This rearrangement joins TRBV7-9 to TRBJ2-7; no clear D gene. CDR1 SEHNR and CDR2 FQNEAQ come from the germline V gene (reference sequence). Deletions cut 1 base from V and 7 bases from J, with 17 bases between. This CDR3 is 15 amino acids long. The CDR3 protein is CASSLGDGRPVEQYF. In DNA form, the CDR3 reads TGTGCCAGCAGCTTAGGGGATGGCAGACCCGTGGAGCAGTACTTC.

This sequence joins TRBV29-1 and TRBJ1-1, with D possibly being TRBD1 (5 bases). Per the germline V gene, CDR1 is SQVTM and CDR2 is ANQGSEA. CDR3 length: 12 amino acids. V was cut by 7 bases and J by 1 base, with 10 bases left in between. The CDR3: CSAPGENTEAFF. The CDR3 DNA is TGCAGCGCCCCGGGGGAGAACACTGAAGCTTTCTTT.

Of note for this clone: Mismatch with germline at one junction end may stem from a read error. The chain has TRBV6-5 and TRBJ1-1, with 7 bases lining up with TRBD1. The CDR3 has 14 residues. Germline lookup yields CDR1 MNHEY and CDR2 SVGAGI. In DNA form, the CDR3 reads TGTGCCAGCAGTTACCAGGGGGAGGCAGGCACCCTCCTCTTT. It codes for CASSYQGEAGTLLF.

The chain recombines TRBV5-6 with TRBJ1-6; D may be TRBD1 (6 bases). Trimming left V 2 bases short and J 9 bases short, with 21 bases between. Germline lookup yields CDR1 SGHDT and CDR2 YYEEEE. This CDR3 comprises 17 residues. The CDR3 sequence is CASSFPGASITGSPLHF. CDR3 bases: TGTGCCAGCAGCTTCCCGGGGGCCTCAATTACGGGTTCACCCCTCCACTTT.

The chain joins TRBV21-1 to TRBJ1-1. TRBV21-1 is a listed pseudogene. CDR3 length: 14 residues. This chain's CDR3 is CASSKQLEWAEAFF. The CDR3 region has the DNA TGTGCCAGCAGCAAGCAGTTGGAATGGGCTGAAGCTTTCTTT.

The J gene is TRBJ2-5, the V gene TRBV12-2. TRBV12-2 is annotated as a pseudogene. CDR3 size: 15 residues. The CDR3 spells CASRSARGWSETQYF. As DNA, the CDR3 is TGTGCAAGTCGCTCGGCGAGGGGATGGTCAGAGACCCAGTACTTC.

The chain is built from TRBV28 and TRBJ2-4; 10 bases agree with TRBD1. The ends lost 8 bases at V and 1 base at J; junction bases unmatched: 8. Germline assignment: CDR1 MDHEN and CDR2 SYDVKM. The length of the CDR3 is 16 residues. The CDR3, as DNA: TGTGCCAGCTCCTTAGGGACAGGGGCGGCCAAAAACATTCAGTACTTC. As protein: CASSLGTGAAKNIQYF.

V and J are TRBV3-1 (or the pseudogene TRBV3-2) and TRBJ1-5; D is unresolved. With 1 base removed from V and 0 bases from J, the gap between germline ends came to 10 bases. The CDR3 consists of 16 residues. Per the germline V gene, CDR1 is LGHDT and CDR2 is YNNKEL (reference sequence). CDR3 nucleotide sequence: TGTGCCAGCAGCCAAGGTTTCAGGTATAGCAATCAGCCCCAGCATTTT. This codes for CASSQGFRYSNQPQHF.

The chain is built from TRBV3-1 (or the pseudogene TRBV3-2) and TRBJ1-1; no clear D gene. Trimming shortened V by 0 bases and J by 11 bases, and 19 bases separated the two germline ends. Germline-derived CDR1 and CDR2 are LGHDT and YNNKEL (reference sequence). This CDR3 has 15 residues. The DNA of the CDR3 is TGTGCCAGCAGCCAAGATATTGGGCAGACCCTTGAGGCTTTCTTT. Translating it yields CASSQDIGQTLEAFF.

The gene calls are TRBV27 and TRBJ1-1; maybe TRBD1 (5 bases). The CDR3 contains 13 residues. CDR1 and CDR2 (germline): MNHEY, SMNVEV (reference sequence). V was cut by 9 bases and J by 1 base, with 12 bases left in between. In DNA, the CDR3 is TGTGCCAGTCGGGGGGGAAGGAACACTGAAGCTTTCTTT. Translated: CASRGGRNTEAFF.

The CDR3 coding sequence is TGTGCCAGCAGGTCACAACAGGGGGGCCACAATGAGCAGTTCTTC. It is translated as CASRSQQGGHNEQFF. V and J are TRBV2 and TRBJ2-1, with TRBD1 matching 8 bases. J lost 5 bases, V lost 6 bases, and 9 bases had no gene match. The germline V gene encodes CDR1 SNHLY and CDR2 FYNNEI. The CDR3 is 15 residues long.

The V gene is TRBV2, the J gene TRBJ1-1, with D possibly being TRBD1 (6 bases). The germline V and J ends were trimmed by 5 bases and 5 bases, with 15 bases remaining between them. Germline CDR1 SNHLY, CDR2 FYNNEI. The CDR3 extends over 14 amino acids. The CDR3 here is CASSSQGPGTEAFF. The DNA for the CDR3 is TGTGCCAGCAGTTCACAGGGCCCTGGAACTGAAGCTTTCTTT.

The chain has TRBV12-3 or TRBV12-4 and TRBJ2-1; D is unclear. Trimming shortened V by 4 bases and J by 7 bases, and 5 bases separated the two germline ends. This CDR3 has 11 amino acids. The CDR3 reads CASSSENEQFF. CDR3 bases: TGTGCCAGCAGTTCAGAGAATGAGCAGTTCTTC.

This clone was detected a few times. V is TRBV21-1 and J is TRBJ2-7; whether TRBD1, the table's D call, matches the DNA was not checked. TRBV21-1 is shown as a pseudogene. The CDR3 consists of 13 residues. The DNA for the CDR3 is TGTGCCAGCAGCACACAATTCCCCTACGAGCAGTACTTC. Protein: CASSTQFPYEQYF.

This chain uses TRBV30 with TRBJ2-1; TRBD2 agrees at 13 bases. Germline V gives CDR1 GTSNPN, CDR2 SVGIG (reference sequence). There are 16 residues in the CDR3. The junction had 6 bases not matched to a gene; V was cut back by 1 base and J by 6 bases. CDR3 loop: CAWSERTSGSFNEQFF. CDR3 DNA sequence: TGTGCCTGGAGTGAGAGGACTAGCGGGAGCTTCAATGAGCAGTTCTTC.

The chain recombines TRBV29-1 with TRBJ1-3; a possible D gene is TRBD1 (6 bases). V shed 6 bases and J shed 1 base, with 10 bases lying between them. Germline CDR1 is SQVTM and CDR2 is ANQGSEA. The CDR3 has 13 residues. CDR3 sequence reads: CSVAQGSGNTIYF. The CDR3, as DNA: TGCAGCGTAGCTCAGGGGTCTGGAAACACCATATATTTT.

This clone occurred once. The chain couples TRBV2 to TRBJ2-2, with TRBD1 identical over 7 bases. The CDR3 is 14 amino acids. Trimming removed 7 bases from V and 2 bases from J; junction bases left unmatched: 4. Germline CDR1 is SNHLY and CDR2 is FYNNEI. In DNA, the CDR3 is TGTGCCAGCAACCGACAGGGTAACACCGGGGAGCTGTTTTTT. Translation gives CASNRQGNTGELFF.

The J gene is TRBJ2-3, the V gene TRBV4-1; D not certain. The CDR3 length is 14 residues. The germline CDR1 and CDR2 sequences are MGHRA and YSYEKL. The V end lost 4 bases, the J end lost 2 bases, and 10 bases lay between the germline ends. The CDR3: CASSPIGYTDTQYF. The CDR3 DNA is TGCGCCAGCAGCCCTATAGGGTACACAGATACGCAGTATTTT.

DNA of the CDR3: TGTGCCAGCAGCGGATTCGGGACAGGGATAGGAAACACCATATATTTT. This translates into CASSGFGTGIGNTIYF. The chain carries TRBV28 and TRBJ1-3, with 9 bases aligning to TRBD1. Germline trimming cut 6 bases from V and 4 bases from J; bases unmatched to any gene: 10. Germline CDR1 MDHEN, CDR2 SYDVKM. CDR3 length: 16 amino acids. The full variable domain, with the rest looked up from reference TRBV28 and TRBJ1-3, is DVKVTQSSRYLVKRTGEKVFLECVQDMDHENMFWYRQDPGLGLRLIYFSYDVKMKEKGDIPEGYSVSREKKERFSLILESASTNQTSMYLCASSGFGTGIGNTIYFGEGSWLTVV.

The V gene is TRBV28, the J gene TRBJ2-2; no clear D gene. The V end lost 2 bases, the J end lost 0 bases, and 7 bases lay between the germline ends. The CDR3 loop spans 15 amino acids. In germline, CDR1 is MDHEN, CDR2 SYDVKM. This CDR3 reads CASSLSASNTGELFF. CDR3 sequence (DNA): TGTGCCAGCAGTTTAAGCGCTTCGAACACCGGGGAGCTGTTTTTT.